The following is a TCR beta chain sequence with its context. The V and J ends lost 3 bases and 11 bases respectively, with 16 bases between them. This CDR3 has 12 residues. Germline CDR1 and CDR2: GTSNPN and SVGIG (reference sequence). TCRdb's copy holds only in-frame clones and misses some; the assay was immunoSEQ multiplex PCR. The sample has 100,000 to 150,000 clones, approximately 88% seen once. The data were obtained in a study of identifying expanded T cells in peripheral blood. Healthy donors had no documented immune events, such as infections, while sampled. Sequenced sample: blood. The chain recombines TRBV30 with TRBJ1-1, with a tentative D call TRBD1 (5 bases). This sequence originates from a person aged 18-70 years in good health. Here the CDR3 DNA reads TGTGCCTGGAGCAGGGTGCCACCTCGGGCTTTCTTT. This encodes CAWSRVPPRAFF.